This T cell receptor (beta chain) was sequenced for a study of identical twins (dated by TCRdb to 2016 to 2018). Describing the broader study: To test whether fetal clonotypes persist, this study deep-sequenced TCR alpha and beta repertoires from monozygotic twins, from unrelated adults of various ages, and from cord blood. Replicate twin experiments were performed at different times using different library preparation protocols to rule out contamination.

Libraries were built with 5' RACE. The reads were generated on an Illumina HiSeq 2000. A universal primer binding site was added through template switching, and the final cDNA carried a unique molecular identifier so that TCR cDNA molecules could be counted accurately. Specific primers in the conserved constant-segment region were used to synthesize first-strand cDNA for TCR alpha and beta chains. To control for contamination, every cDNA library was double barcoded, receiving both a SMART-Mk sample barcode and Illumina barcodes. TruSeq adapter sequences and Illumina sample barcodes were added in two successive PCR steps. The Illumina HiSeq platform was used with custom primers to sequence TCR alpha and beta cDNA libraries. In the authors' own workflow: Raw reads were processed with MiGEC to extract unique molecular identifiers, and MiXCR was used to determine CDR3 positions. Recombination models were inferred per individual with the repgenHMM and IGoR tools using an EM algorithm. The tcR package in R was used for shared clonotype analysis, with sharing normalized by the product of cloneset sizes. Out-of-frame nonproductive sequences were analyzed to study raw recombination free of thymic and clonal selection effects. TCRdb reprocessing: public reads trimmed at Q25 with fastp, clones called with MiXCR, in-frame beta chains kept. Every distinct CDR3 protein forms one entry, paired with its most common genes and DNA. TCRdb, rather than the study authors, made the V and J calls. The sample contains 1.5 million to 2 million distinct CDR3 sequences, around 29% of them found a single time. The ten largest clonotypes hold 0.25% to 0.3% of the sample.

Looking up the germline V gene yields CDR1 SGHDT and CDR2 YYEEEE. From the cysteine through the phenylalanine, the CDR3 covers 16 amino acids. The DNA shown is the 48-base CDR3, in frame from base 1. On this clonotype itself: The specificity of this receptor is unknown. No much larger clone is present one base from it, and per-base qualities are unavailable.

Every donor was a healthy Caucasian. Broad study findings and their caveats: Because the same donors could not be followed over many years, the conclusions depended on cross-sectional statistical analysis. Invariant T cells such as MAIT and iNKT could partly confound zero-insertion analyses, although diverse VJ usage argued against such confounding for most clonotypes. A weaker excess of twin sharing was found in beta out-of-frame sequences because the signal-to-noise ratio was lowered by fewer shared sequences. In monozygotic twins, recombination models systematically underestimated out-of-frame TCR alpha sharing, but the models matched the sharing seen between unrelated individuals. Abundant cord blood beta clonotypes had fewer insertions, young adult naive repertoires showed a similar but weaker trend, and memory repertoires showed no such trend. Compared with coincidental sharing between unrelated individuals, out-of-frame TCR alpha sequences shared between twins had an excess of sequences with low generation probability.

The V gene is TRBV5-6 and the J gene is TRBJ2-1; TRBD1 agrees with 8 junctional bases. The DNA end lines up better with TRBJ2-7; the J call may be wrong. The sample consisted of cord blood. The TCR was taken from a newborn girl in good health. CDR3 region: CASSFTGQASYNEQYF. The sequenced DNA is TGTGCCAGCAGCTTTACGGGACAGGCCTCTTACAATGAGCAGTACTTC.